Sequencing of this TCR beta chain was carried out in a study of T cells in Graves' hyperthyroidism and ophthalmopathy. Patients counted as stable if ophthalmopathy did not develop within 18 months. Hyperthyroidism patients were newly diagnosed, had disease duration under 2 months, and were aged 18 to 65 years. This clonotype was detected many times. RNA transcripts gave rise to amplified TCR beta CDR3 regions. HTBI primers were employed in a first-round RT-PCR of the TCR CDR3. One entry per CDR3 protein results from TCRdb running MiXCR on the multiplex PCR reads. The sample lists about 550,000 distinct CDR3 sequences, less than 25% seen once, with around 27% in the top ten. Sequencing was done on a sample of blood. The origin of this receptor is a man aged 18-30 years with Graves' hyperthyroidism.

The CDR3 loop is CASSSINRVNYGYTF. The CDR3 bases are TGTGCCAGCAGCTCCATAAACAGGGTTAACTATGGCTACACCTTC. The chain has TRBV5-6 and TRBJ1-2; tentative D call: TRBD1 (6 bases). V was cut by 3 bases and J by 1 base, with 13 bases left in between. The CDR3 totals 15 residues. Germline V lookup: CDR1 SGHDT, CDR2 YYEEEE.